This T cell receptor (beta chain) came from a study of blood T cells in healthy people across ages. Study-level information: Researchers report that template switching captured about one barcoded beta molecule per two T cells.

Samples each had at least 5 micrograms of total RNA extracted. Combining a sample-barcoded 5' primer with a J-beta primer mix, a second PCR ran for roughly 6 to 12 cycles. TCRdb re-called the 5' RACE reads with MiXCR, one entry per CDR3 protein. The sample contains over a million distinct CDR3 sequences, roughly 43% of which appear only once. CDR3 size: 14 residues. Germline assignment: CDR1 MNHNY and CDR2 SVGAGI (reference sequence). The V segment lost 9 bases and the J segment 8 bases; nucleotides outside the gene matches: 10. General observations from the study: Since the PBMCs were unsorted, naive and antigen-experienced cells could not be conclusively compared.

In the case of this clonotype: Its antigen is as yet unknown.

The sequenced material came from blood. The chain combines TRBV6-6 with TRBJ1-6; 7 nucleotides align to TRBD1. The TCR was taken from a woman under 30 in good health. The CDR3 protein is CASIPGGRDSPLHF. The DNA for the CDR3 is TGTGCCAGTATACCAGGGGGGAGGGATTCACCCCTCCACTTT.